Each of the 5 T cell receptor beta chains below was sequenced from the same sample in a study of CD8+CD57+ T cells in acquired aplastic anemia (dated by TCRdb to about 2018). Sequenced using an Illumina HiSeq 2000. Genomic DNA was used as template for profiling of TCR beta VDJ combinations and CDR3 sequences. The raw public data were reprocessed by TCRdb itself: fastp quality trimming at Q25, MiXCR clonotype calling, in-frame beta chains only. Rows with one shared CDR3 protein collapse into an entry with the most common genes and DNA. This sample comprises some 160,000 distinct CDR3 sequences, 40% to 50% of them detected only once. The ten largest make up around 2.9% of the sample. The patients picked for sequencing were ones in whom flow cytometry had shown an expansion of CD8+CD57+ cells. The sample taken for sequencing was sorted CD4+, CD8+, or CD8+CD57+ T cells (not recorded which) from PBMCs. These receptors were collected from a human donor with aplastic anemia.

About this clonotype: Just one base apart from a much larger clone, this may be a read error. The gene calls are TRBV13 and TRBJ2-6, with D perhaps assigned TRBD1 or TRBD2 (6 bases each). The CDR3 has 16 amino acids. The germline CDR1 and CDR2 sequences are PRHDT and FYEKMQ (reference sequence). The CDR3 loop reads CASSLVGGTGANVPTF. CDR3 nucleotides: TGTGCCAGCAGCTTAGTGGGGGGAACGGGGGCCAACGTCCCGACTTTC.

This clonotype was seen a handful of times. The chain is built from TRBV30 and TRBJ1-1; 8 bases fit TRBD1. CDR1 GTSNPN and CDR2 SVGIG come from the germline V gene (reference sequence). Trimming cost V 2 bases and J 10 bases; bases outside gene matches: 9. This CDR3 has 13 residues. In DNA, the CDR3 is TGTGCCTGGAGTCGACAGGGGTGGGTTACAGCTTTCTTT. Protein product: CAWSRQGWVTAFF.

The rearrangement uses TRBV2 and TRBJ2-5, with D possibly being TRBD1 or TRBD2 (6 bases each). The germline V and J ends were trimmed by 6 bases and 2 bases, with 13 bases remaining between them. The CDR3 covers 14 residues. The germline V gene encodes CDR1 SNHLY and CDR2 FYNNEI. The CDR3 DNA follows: TGTGCCAGCAGCGTAGAGGGGGGACAAGAGACCCAGTACTTC. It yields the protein CASSVEGGQETQYF.

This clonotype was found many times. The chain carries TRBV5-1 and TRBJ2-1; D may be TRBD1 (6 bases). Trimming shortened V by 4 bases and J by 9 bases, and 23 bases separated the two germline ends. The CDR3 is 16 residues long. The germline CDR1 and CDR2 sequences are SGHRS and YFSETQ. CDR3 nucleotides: TGCGCCAGCAGCAACCTAGGGGGTGGTGGTACCGTTGAGCAGTTCTTC. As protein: CASSNLGGGGTVEQFF.

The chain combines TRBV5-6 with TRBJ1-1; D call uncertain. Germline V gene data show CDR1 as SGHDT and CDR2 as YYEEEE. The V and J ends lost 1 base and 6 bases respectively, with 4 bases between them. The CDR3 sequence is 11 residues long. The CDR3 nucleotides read TGTGCCAGCAGCTTGTTCGCTGAAGCTTTCTTT. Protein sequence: CASSLFAEAFF.